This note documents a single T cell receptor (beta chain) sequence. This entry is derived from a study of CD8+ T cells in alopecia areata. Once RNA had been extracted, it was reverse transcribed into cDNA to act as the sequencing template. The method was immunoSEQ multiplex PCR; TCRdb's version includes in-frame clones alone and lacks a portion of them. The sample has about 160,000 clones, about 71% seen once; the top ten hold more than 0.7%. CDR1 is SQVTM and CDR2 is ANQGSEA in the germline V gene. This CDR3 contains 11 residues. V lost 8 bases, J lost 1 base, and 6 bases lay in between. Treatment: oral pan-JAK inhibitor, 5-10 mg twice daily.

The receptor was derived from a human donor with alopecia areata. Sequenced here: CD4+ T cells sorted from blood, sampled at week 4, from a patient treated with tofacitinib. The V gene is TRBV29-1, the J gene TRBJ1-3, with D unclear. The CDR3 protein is CSLLSGNTIYF. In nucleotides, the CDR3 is TGCAGCTTGCTTTCTGGAAACACCATATATTTT.